The T cell receptor beta chain under discussion was sequenced for a study of molecular identifiers for immune sequencing clone quantification. At the level of the study: Replicate RNA from roughly 20,000 or 100,000 naive CD8 T cells formed five aliquots; four were sequenced.

Study outcomes and limitations: Effector cells had over 97% of their molecules in clones above 20 RNA copies, while naive cells had under 1%.

TCRdb recomputed calls from the PCR reads with MiXCR, one row per CDR3 protein. This table holds more than 450,000 distinct CDR3 sequences, roughly a fifth found once. The length of the CDR3 is 16 residues. Germline CDR1 and CDR2: SNHLY and FYNNEI. Trimming left V 7 bases short and J 15 bases short, with 31 bases between. With 10%, 30% or 50% of RNA, roughly 18,000 to 1,100,000 naive CD8 T cells were sequenced. CD8+CD4-CCR7+CD45RA+ sorting gave the naive CD8 T cells. This clonotype has at least ten counts. The antigen is unknown. What was sequenced was naive CD8+ T cells from blood, with Jurkat cell RNA spiked in. Specified subset: FACS-sorted CD8+CD4-CCR7+CD45RA+ naive T cells. This TCR was recovered from a human donor in good health. Some libraries in this study had Jurkat cell RNA spiked in. The chain links TRBV2 to TRBJ2-1; a weak D match, TRBD2 (5 bases). CDR3 sequence (DNA): TGTGCCAGCACCGATATAGCGAACCTAGCCGGAATGAGCATGTTCTTC. As protein: CASTDIANLAGMSMFF.